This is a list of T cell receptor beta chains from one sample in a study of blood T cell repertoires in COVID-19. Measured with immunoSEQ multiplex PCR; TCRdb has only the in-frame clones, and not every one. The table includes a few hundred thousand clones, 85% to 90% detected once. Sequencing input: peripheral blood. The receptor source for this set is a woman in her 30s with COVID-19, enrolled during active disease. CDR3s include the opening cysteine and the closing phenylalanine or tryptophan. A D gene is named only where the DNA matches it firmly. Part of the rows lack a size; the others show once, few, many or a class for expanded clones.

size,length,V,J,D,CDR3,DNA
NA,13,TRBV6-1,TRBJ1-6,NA,CASSEAQVSPLHF,TGTGCCAGCAGTGAAGCGCAGGTTTCACCCCTCCACTTT
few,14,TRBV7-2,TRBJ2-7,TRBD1,CASSLVGTALEQYF,TGTGCCAGCAGCTTAGTAGGGACAGCCCTCGAGCAGTACTTC
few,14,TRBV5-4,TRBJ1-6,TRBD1,CASSRTGNNSPLHF,TGTGCCAGCAGCCGGACAGGGAATAATTCACCCCTCCACTTT
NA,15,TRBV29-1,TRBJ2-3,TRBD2,CSALGTSGSADTQYF,TGCAGCGCCTTAGGGACTAGCGGGAGCGCAGATACGCAGTATTTT
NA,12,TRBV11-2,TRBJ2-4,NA,CASSTRRGIQYF,TGTGCCAGCAGCACTCGGCGGGGCATTCAGTACTTC
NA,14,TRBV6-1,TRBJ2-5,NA,CASSEWADQETQYF,TGTGCCAGCAGTGAATGGGCAGACCAAGAGACCCAGTACTTC
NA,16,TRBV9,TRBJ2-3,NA,CASSVGEFRGTDTQYF,TGTGCCAGCAGCGTAGGGGAGTTTCGGGGGACCGATACGCAGTATTTT
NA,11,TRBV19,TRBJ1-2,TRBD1,CASSTGQVRLF,TGTGCCAGTAGTACAGGACAGGTCCGCTTATTC
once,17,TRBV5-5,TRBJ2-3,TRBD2,CASSLVLAGSSTDTQYF,TGTGCCAGCAGCTTGGTACTAGCGGGATCTAGCACAGATACGCAGTATTTT
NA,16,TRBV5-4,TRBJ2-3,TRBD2,CASSLISGRDPDTQYF,TGTGCCAGCAGCTTGATCAGCGGGAGGGACCCTGATACGCAGTATTTT
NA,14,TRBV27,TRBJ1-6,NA,CASSSNSDNSPLHF,TGTGCCAGCAGTTCCAATTCGGATAATTCACCCCTCCACTTT
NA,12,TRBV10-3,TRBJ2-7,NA,CAIREDSYEQYF,TGTGCCATCAGGGAGGACAGCTACGAGCAGTACTTC
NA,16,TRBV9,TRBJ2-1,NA,CASSATSSSSYNEQFF,TGTGCCAGCAGCGCTACTAGCTCCAGCTCCTACAATGAGCAGTTCTTC
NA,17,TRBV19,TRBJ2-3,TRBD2,CASSARLAGNNADTQYF,TGTGCCAGTAGTGCCCGACTAGCGGGAAATAATGCAGATACGCAGTATTTT
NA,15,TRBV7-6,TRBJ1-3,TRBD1,CASSFMPDRGNTIYF,TGTGCCAGCAGCTTCATGCCGGACAGGGGAAACACCATATATTTT
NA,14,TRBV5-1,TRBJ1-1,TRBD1,CASSLGTGNDEAFF,TGCGCCAGCAGCTTGGGGACAGGGAACGATGAAGCTTTCTTT
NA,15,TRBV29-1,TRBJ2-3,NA,CSVEQGGLPTDTQYF,TGCAGCGTTGAACAGGGGGGTCTTCCCACAGATACGCAGTATTTT
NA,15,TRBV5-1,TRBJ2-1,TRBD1,CASSLGQGLRNEQFF,TGCGCCAGCAGCTTGGGACAGGGTTTGCGCAATGAGCAGTTCTTC
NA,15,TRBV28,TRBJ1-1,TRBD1,CASSTPGTGGLGAFF,TGTGCCAGCAGTACCCCCGGGACAGGCGGACTAGGGGCTTTCTTT
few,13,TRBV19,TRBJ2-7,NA,CASSTQAGFEQYF,TGTGCCAGTAGTACCCAGGCGGGGTTCGAGCAGTACTTC
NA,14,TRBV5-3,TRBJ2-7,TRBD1,CARSLIQGADEQYF,TGTGCCAGAAGCTTGATACAGGGGGCGGACGAGCAGTACTTC
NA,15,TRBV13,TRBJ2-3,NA,CASSQGTTKGDTQYF,TGTGCCAGCAGCCAGGGGACTACCAAAGGAGATACGCAGTATTTT
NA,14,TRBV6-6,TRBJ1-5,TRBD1,CASRWTGGQQPQHF,TGTGCCAGCAGGTGGACAGGGGGCCAGCAGCCCCAGCATTTT
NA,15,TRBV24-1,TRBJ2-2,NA,CATSDGAMNTGELFF,TGTGCCACCAGTGATGGGGCCATGAACACCGGGGAGCTGTTTTTT
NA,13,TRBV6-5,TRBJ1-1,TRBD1,CASRIQGATEAFF,TGTGCCAGCAGGATACAGGGGGCGACTGAAGCTTTCTTT
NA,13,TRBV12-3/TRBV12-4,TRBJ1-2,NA,CASSLTGVYGYTF,TGTGCCAGCAGTTTAACGGGGGTATATGGCTACACCTTC
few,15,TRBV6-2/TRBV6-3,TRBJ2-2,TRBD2,CASSLLAGDGRELFF,TGTGCCAGCAGTCTTCTGGCGGGAGATGGCCGGGAGCTGTTTTTT
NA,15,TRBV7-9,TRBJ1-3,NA,CASSLSQVAGNTIYF,TGTGCCAGCAGCTTATCCCAGGTTGCTGGAAACACCATATATTTT
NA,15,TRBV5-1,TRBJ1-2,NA,CASSESRAGGYGYTF,TGCGCCAGCAGCGAAAGCAGGGCTGGTGGCTATGGCTACACCTTC
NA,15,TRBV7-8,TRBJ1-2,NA,CASSPLGGEIHGYTF,TGTGCCAGCAGCCCCCTGGGGGGAGAGATCCATGGCTACACCTTC
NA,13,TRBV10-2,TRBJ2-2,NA,CASRLQNTGELFF,TGCGCCAGCCGTTTACAGAACACCGGGGAGCTGTTTTTT
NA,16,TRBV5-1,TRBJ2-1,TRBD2,CASSAGTSSSRNEQFF,TGCGCCAGCAGCGCCGGGACTAGCTCATCTCGGAATGAGCAGTTCTTC
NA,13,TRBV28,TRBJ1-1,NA,CASSFRRVSEAFF,TGTGCCAGCAGTTTCCGCAGGGTCTCTGAAGCTTTCTTT
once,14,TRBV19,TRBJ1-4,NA,CASSGGQTSEKLFF,TGTGCCAGTAGCGGCGGACAGACGAGTGAAAAACTGTTTTTT